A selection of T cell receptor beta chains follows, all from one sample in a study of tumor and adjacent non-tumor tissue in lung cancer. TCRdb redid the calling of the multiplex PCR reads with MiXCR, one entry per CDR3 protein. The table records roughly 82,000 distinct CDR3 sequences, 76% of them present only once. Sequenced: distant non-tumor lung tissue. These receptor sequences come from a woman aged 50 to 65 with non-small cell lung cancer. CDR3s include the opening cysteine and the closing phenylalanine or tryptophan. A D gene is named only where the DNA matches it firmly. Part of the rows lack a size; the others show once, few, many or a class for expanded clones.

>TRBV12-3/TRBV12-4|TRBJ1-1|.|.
TGTGCCAGCAGCCACACAGGGCTGAACACTGAAGCTATCTTT
CASSHTGLNTEAIF
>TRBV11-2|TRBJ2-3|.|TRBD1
TGTGCCAGTAGCCCGGGACAGGCGTACACAAATACGCAGTACTTT
CASSPGQAYTNTQYF
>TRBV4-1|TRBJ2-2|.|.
TGCGCCAGCAGCCAAGAAGGAGTGGGAACTAAAACCGGGGAGCTGTTCTTT
CASSQEGVGTKTGELFF
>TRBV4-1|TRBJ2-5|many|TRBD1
TGCGCCAGCAGAGCGGACAGGGGAGGAGAGACCCAGTACTTC
CASRADRGGETQYF
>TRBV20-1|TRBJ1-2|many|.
TGCAGTGCTAGTCTTAAGGGGCGCCAAGAGAACTATGGCTACACCTTC
CSASLKGRQENYGYTF
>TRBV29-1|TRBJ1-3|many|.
TGCAGCGTTTCTCCTGGAAACACCATATATTTT
CSVSPGNTIYF
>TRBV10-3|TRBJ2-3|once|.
TGTGCCATCAACGCCCCGGGGGCTAGCAGAGGCACAGATACGCAGTATTTT
CAINAPGASRGTDTQYF
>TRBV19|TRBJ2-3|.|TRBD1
TGTGCCAGTAGACAGGGGGCCGCGACAGATACGCAGTATTTT
CASRQGAATDTQYF
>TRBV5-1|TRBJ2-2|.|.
TGCGCCAACAGGCCCGGGGCAGCGGCGAACACCGGGGAGCTGTTTTTT
CANRPGAAANTGELFF
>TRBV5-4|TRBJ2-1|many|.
TGTGCCAGCAGCTTCTTAGCGTCTCCTTCCTACAATGAGCAGTTCTTC
CASSFLASPSYNEQFF
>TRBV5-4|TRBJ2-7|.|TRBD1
TGTGCCAGCATCTTGGGGCGGGACAGGTCCTACGAGCAGTACTTC
CASILGRDRSYEQYF
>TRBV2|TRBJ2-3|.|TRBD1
TGTGCCAGCTATTGGGACAGGGGAGGAACAGATACGCAGTATTTT
CASYWDRGGTDTQYF
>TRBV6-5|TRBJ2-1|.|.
TGTGCCAGCAGACTAGGGACAACCTATAATGAGCACTTCTTC
CASRLGTTYNEHFF
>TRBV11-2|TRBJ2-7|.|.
TGTGCAAGCAGCCTGGCGGACACCGCCTACGAGCAGTACTTC
CASSLADTAYEQYF
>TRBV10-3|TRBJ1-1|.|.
TGTGCCATCAGACCAGGGGCTGTCGACGCTGAAGCTTTCTTT
CAIRPGAVDAEAFF
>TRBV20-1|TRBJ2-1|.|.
TGCAGTGCTGTAGGACTATCTCGCTCCTACAATGAGCAGTTCTTC
CSAVGLSRSYNEQFF
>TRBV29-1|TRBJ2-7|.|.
TGCAGCGTCTCCCGGGACTGCGAGCAGTGCTTC
CSVSRDCEQCF
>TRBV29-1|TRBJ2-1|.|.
TGCAGCCTTGGCTCGGGGGGCCAGGTGAACGAGCAGTTCTTC
CSLGSGGQVNEQFF
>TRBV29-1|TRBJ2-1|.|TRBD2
TGCAGTGTTGAAGATTTAGCGGGGTGGAACTCCTGCAATGAGCAGTTCTTC
CSVEDLAGWNSCNEQFF
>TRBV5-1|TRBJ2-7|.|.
TGCGCCAGCAGCTTGTCCTTAACGGCCTACGAGCAGTACTTC
CASSLSLTAYEQYF
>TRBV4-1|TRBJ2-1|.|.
TGCGCCTGCAGCCAAGTAGACATACTCTCCTACAATGAGCAGTCCTTC
CACSQVDILSYNEQSF
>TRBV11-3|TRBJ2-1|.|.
TGTGCCAGCACCTTATTCAGCGGTAGGGAAAATGAGCAGTTCTTC
CASTLFSGRENEQFF
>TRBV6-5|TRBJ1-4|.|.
TGTGACAGCAGACTAAACCGGCAGGGGCCTGAAAAACTGTTTTTT
CDSRLNRQGPEKLFF
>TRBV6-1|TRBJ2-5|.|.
TGTGCCAGAATTCGATACCCGAAAGAGACCCAGTACTTC
CARIRYPKETQYF
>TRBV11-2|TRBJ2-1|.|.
TGTGCTAGCAGCTTAGAGGCGGGACATTGTATGAATGGGCAGTTCTTC
CASSLEAGHCMNGQFF
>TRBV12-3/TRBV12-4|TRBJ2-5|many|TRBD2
TGTGCCAGCAGTACGAGCGGGGGAGGGACCCAGTACTTC
CASSTSGGGTQYF
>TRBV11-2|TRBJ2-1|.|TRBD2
TGTACCAGCAGCTTAGATGGGGGGACTAGTGGGCGGTTCTTC
CTSSLDGGTSGRFF
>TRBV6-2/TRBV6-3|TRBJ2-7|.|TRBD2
TGTGCCAGCAATCACCGGGACAGGACTAGCGGGAGCCATGAGCGGTACTTC
CASNHRDRTSGSHERYF